This is a list of T cell receptor beta chains from one sample in a study of patients and donors after allogeneic stem cell transplantation. TCRdb re-called the RT-PCR reads with MiXCR, one entry per CDR3 protein. The profile covers over 130,000 distinct CDR3 sequences, with 30% to 45% appearing a single time and approximately 50% taken by the ten largest. Sequences were obtained from blood, either unsorted or a sorted T cell fraction (not recorded which). The receptor source for this set is a human donor who was either an allogeneic HSCT recipient or a stem cell or donor lymphocyte infusion donor (not recorded which). It is not recorded whose cells these are; they may come from a transplant donor. CDR3s include the opening cysteine and the closing phenylalanine or tryptophan. D genes are given only for firm matches. The size entry is marked missing in some rows and otherwise reads once, few, many or a size class.

v_gene,abundance,j_gene,d_gene,CDR3aa,CDR3nt
TRBV7-9,.,TRBJ2-1,.,CASSFPSRSEQFF,TGTGCCAGCAGCTTCCCTTCCCGGAGTGAGCAGTTCTTC
TRBV5-1,.,TRBJ2-3,.,CASSSGVVKDTQYF,TGCGCCAGCAGCTCGGGAGTAGTTAAGGATACGCAGTATTTT
TRBV7-9,.,TRBJ2-2,TRBD1,CASSFSRGSGELFF,TGTGCCAGCAGCTTTTCCAGGGGGAGCGGGGAGCTGTTTTTT
TRBV6-5,many,TRBJ1-1,.,CASSGHHPPGEAFF,TGTGCCAGCAGCGGACACCATCCCCCAGGTGAGGCTTTCTTT
TRBV6-1,.,TRBJ1-3,.,CASQDSVSGNTIYF,TGTGCCAGCCAAGACTCAGTCTCTGGAAACACCATATATTTT
TRBV29-1,few,TRBJ1-5,.,CSVVEGGNQPQHF,TGCAGCGTTGTGGAGGGCGGCAATCAGCCCCAGCATTTT
TRBV6-5,.,TRBJ2-2,.,CASSYAGVSGGELFF,TGTGCCAGCAGTTACGCCGGGGTCTCTGGCGGGGAGCTGTTTTTT
TRBV6-5,.,TRBJ1-2,.,CASSSGHGYTF,TGTGCCAGCAGTTCGGGACATGGCTACACCTTC
TRBV12-3/TRBV12-4,.,TRBJ2-5,.,CASSAGLSETQYF,TGTGCCAGCAGTGCAGGGTTGTCGGAGACCCAGTACTTC
TRBV12-3/TRBV12-4,.,TRBJ2-1,TRBD2,CASSLFGGGTYSEQFF,TGTGCCAGCAGTTTATTTGGGGGGGGGACCTACAGTGAGCAGTTCTTC
TRBV11-3,few,TRBJ2-6,.,CASSSELNSGANVLTF,TGTGCCAGCAGCTCGGAACTGAACTCTGGGGCCAACGTCCTGACTTTC
TRBV7-9,.,TRBJ1-1,.,CASSPKGHTEAFF,TGTGCCAGCAGCCCTAAAGGCCACACTGAAGCTTTCTTT
TRBV20-1,.,TRBJ2-1,.,CSASLGEQFF,TGCAGTGCTAGCTTAGGTGAGCAGTTCTTC
TRBV6-5,.,TRBJ2-2,TRBD1,CASRGQGTNTGELFF,TGTGCCAGCCGCGGACAGGGAACGAACACCGGGGAGCTGTTTTTT
TRBV25-1,.,TRBJ1-2,TRBD1,CASSDTTGGRPYGYTF,TGTGCCAGCAGTGATACTACAGGGGGCCGCCCCTATGGCTACACCTTC
TRBV7-2,.,TRBJ1-4,.,CASSLYATNEKLFF,TGTGCCAGCAGCTTGTATGCAACTAATGAAAAACTGTTTTTT
TRBV5-8,few,TRBJ1-5,.,CASSKTVNQPQHF,TGTGCCAGCAGCAAGACAGTCAATCAGCCCCAGCATTTT
TRBV12-5,.,TRBJ2-1,.,CASGLVLHEQFF,TGTGCTAGTGGTTTGGTACTGCATGAGCAGTTCTTC